These 2 T cell receptor beta chains came from one sample sequenced in a study of T-cell memory formation after mild COVID-19. TCRdb reanalysed the 5' RACE reads using MiXCR and keeps one entry per CDR3 protein. Of more than 400,000 distinct CDR3 sequences in the sample, 18% were seen once. The sequencing input was PBMCs or a T cell subset sorted from them (not recorded which). All receptors derive from an adult woman who had mild COVID-19 (a few samples of this study predate the infection). Cell type and time point are not known.

The chain is built from TRBV9 and TRBJ1-4, with TRBD1 matching over 12 bases. The ends lost 4 bases at V and 2 bases at J; junction bases unmatched: 6. The CDR3 covers 17 residues. CDR1 is SGDLS, CDR2 YYNGEE, per germline. Here the CDR3 reads CASSRGQGANTNEKLFF. The CDR3 DNA follows: TGTGCCAGCAGCAGGGGACAGGGGGCGAATACTAATGAAAAACTGTTTTTT.

The chain joins TRBV5-1 to TRBJ2-1; D might be TRBD2 (7 bases). V was cut by 1 base and J by 2 bases, with 13 bases left in between. Germline V lookup: CDR1 SGHRS, CDR2 YFSETQ. The CDR3 spans 16 residues. The CDR3 coding sequence is TGCGCCAGCAGCTTGAGTAGGGGGGGGCCCTACAATGAGCAGTTCTTC. Amino acids: CASSLSRGGPYNEQFF.